A selection of T cell receptor delta chains follows, all from one sample in a study of Vδ1+ human thymocytes. TCRdb re-identified clones in the multiplex PCR reads via CATT. The profile shows roughly 56,000 delta-chain clones, more than 12% of them singletons. The specimen was Vdelta1+ gamma-delta thymocytes from the thymus. The origin of the receptors is a girl in the first two years of life who had congenital heart surgery. Both conserved end residues are part of each CDR3. Fields, in order: CDR3 length, V gene, clone size, D gene, J gene, CDR3 DNA, CDR3 protein. A D gene is named only where the DNA matches it firmly. Rows give clone size only sometimes, using once, few, many, or a class for an expanded clone.

length: 19
V: TRDV1
size: .
D: .
J: TRDJ1
DNA: TGTGCTCTTGGGGAACCCGCCACCTTAAGGGGATGGCGCACCGATAAACTCATCTTT
CDR3: CALGEPATLRGWRTDKLIF

length: 20
V: TRDV1
size: .
D: .
J: TRDJ1
DNA: TGTGCTCTTGGGGAACAACGACTCGCCGATCGCCTTCGACGCCCCGATAAACTCATCTTT
CDR3: CALGEQRLADRLRRPDKLIF

length: 23
V: TRDV1
size: .
D: TRDD3
J: TRDJ1
DNA: TGTGCTCTTGGGGAACTGGACCTAACTACGAACTGGGGGATACGCCGGTACACCGATAAACTCATCTTT
CDR3: CALGELDLTTNWGIRRYTDKLIF

length: 21
V: TRDV2
size: .
D: TRDD3
J: TRDJ1
DNA: TGTGCCTGTGACACCGGTCCAGGTTATTACTGGGGGACCGAGAGGGGCGATAAACTCATCTTT
CDR3: CACDTGPGYYWGTERGDKLIF

length: 16
V: TRDV1
size: .
D: .
J: TRDJ1
DNA: TGTGCTCTTGTTTACCCCCGTACTGGCCTCACCGATAAACTCATCTTT
CDR3: CALVYPRTGLTDKLIF

length: 23
V: TRDV1
size: .
D: TRDD3
J: TRDJ1
DNA: TGTGCTCTTGGGGAACTGGGGCCCAATCGTATCTCTATCGTACTGGGGGACCCGCGGAAACTCATCTTT
CDR3: CALGELGPNRISIVLGDPRKLIF

length: 16
V: TRDV2
size: .
D: TRDD3
J: TRDJ1
DNA: TGTGCCTGTGACACTCTTCTGGGGGACAACACCGATAAACTCATCTTT
CDR3: CACDTLLGDNTDKLIF

length: 23
V: TRDV1
size: .
D: TRDD3
J: TRDJ1
DNA: TGTGCTCTTGGGGCCCTCCGCTGGCCTCCGGTACTTACTGGGGGATACGCGTATCCGGAACTCATCTTT
CDR3: CALGALRWPPVLTGGYAYPELIF

length: 17
V: TRDV1
size: .
D: TRDD3
J: TRDJ1
DNA: TGTGCTCTTGGGGAAGGGGGGCCCCCCCTACTGGGGGATCGGCTCATCTTT
CDR3: CALGEGGPPLLGDRLIF

length: 18
V: TRDV1
size: few
D: .
J: TRDJ1
DNA: TGTGCTCTTGGGGAAACTAGTTCGAGGTCGGGCCACACCGATAAACTCATCTTT
CDR3: CALGETSSRSGHTDKLIF

length: 20
V: TRDV1
size: .
D: TRDD3
J: TRDJ1
DNA: TGTGCTCTTGGGCACTATGAGAGTAAATGGGGGATAACCAGGTTTCATAAACTCATCTTT
CDR3: CALGHYESKWGITRFHKLIF

length: 20
V: TRDV1
size: .
D: .
J: TRDJ1
DNA: TGTGCTCTTGGGGAATCCGTCCCTCGGGGAGATATGAGCTACACCGATAAACTCATCTTT
CDR3: CALGESVPRGDMSYTDKLIF

length: 23
V: TRDV1
size: few
D: TRDD2
J: TRDJ1
DNA: TGTGCTCTTGGGGAATTTGCTTCCTACGACCTGGGGACCCAGAGGCTCCTAGCCGATAAACTCATCTTT
CDR3: CALGEFASYDLGTQRLLADKLIF

length: 20
V: TRDV2
size: few
D: TRDD3
J: TRDJ1
DNA: TGTGCCCGTGACACCGAGGATTGGGGGATACCAGGGTCCGAGTCCGATAAACTCATCTTT
CDR3: CARDTEDWGIPGSESDKLIF

length: 17
V: TRDV1
size: .
D: .
J: TRDJ1
DNA: TGTGCTCTTGGGGCCTTTGCCCGGGGTTTGTACACCGATAAACTCATCTTT
CDR3: CALGAFARGLYTDKLIF

length: 12
V: TRDV1
size: .
D: .
J: TRDJ1
DNA: TGTGCTCTTGCCCTACGATCCGATAAACTCATCTTT
CDR3: CALALRSDKLIF

length: 21
V: TRDV1
size: few
D: TRDD3
J: TRDJ1
DNA: TGTGCTCTCCGATCCTTCCGCCCGCCCTTACTGGGGGATACGGACACCGATAAACTCATCTTT
CDR3: CALRSFRPPLLGDTDTDKLIF

length: 18
V: TRDV1
size: .
D: .
J: TRDJ1
DNA: TGTGCTCTTGGGGAACTAACTAAACTGGAGGAGAACACCGATAAACTCATCTTT
CDR3: CALGELTKLEENTDKLIF